Below, 19 T cell receptor beta chains from the same sample are listed, as sequenced in a study of metastatic and nonmetastatic thyroid tumors. Every patient underwent thyroid surgery untreated. TCRdb recomputed clones from the PCR reads via MiXCR. The sample yields roughly 65,000 clones, 14% seen once. The sample was blood. The receptors were gathered from a male donor with papillary thyroid cancer or a benign thyroid nodule (not recorded which). Some clones in this sample may be carry-over from other donors' samples.

Ten or more counts support this clone. The chain is built from TRBV7-8 and TRBJ1-2; no firm D call. Between the trimmed V and J ends, which lost 1 base and 4 bases, there was a span of 19 bases. Germline-derived CDR1 and CDR2 are SGHVS and FQNEAQ. The CDR3 sequence is 17 residues long. As DNA, the CDR3 is TGTGCCAGCAGCTTAGTCCCCCGGCAGCCGGGTGGCTATGGCTACACCTTC. Its translation is CASSLVPRQPGGYGYTF.

This clone was seen at least ten times. V is TRBV18 and J is TRBJ1-2; 9 bases agree with TRBD1. After removal of 3 bases from V and 8 bases from J, the junction contained 7 bases not matched to a gene. The V gene's germline CDR1 is KGHSH and CDR2 LQKENI. CDR3 length: 14 residues. The CDR3 coding sequence is TGTGCCAGCTCACCGAGACAGGGGGTTGAGGGCTACACCTTC. It is translated as CASSPRQGVEGYTF.

This clone has ten or more counts. The chain employs TRBV20-1 and TRBJ2-3, with 9 bases aligning to TRBD1. This CDR3 has 19 amino acids. CDR1 and CDR2 (germline): DFQATT, SNEGSKA (reference sequence). Trimming cost V 0 bases and J 0 bases; bases outside gene matches: 13. CDR3 region: CSARERPGQGIRSTDTQYF. The CDR3 coding sequence is TGCAGTGCTAGAGAACGACCGGGACAGGGAATCCGTAGCACAGATACGCAGTATTTT.

This clone has at least ten counts. V is TRBV13 and J is TRBJ2-7; a weak D match, TRBD2 (6 bases). CDR1 is PRHDT, CDR2 FYEKMQ, per germline (reference sequence). Trimming shortened V by 2 bases and J by 4 bases, and 9 bases separated the two germline ends. The CDR3 covers 13 residues. CDR3 nucleotide sequence: TGTGCCAGCAGCTTACGGGAGATTTACGAGCAGTACTTC. It specifies CASSLREIYEQYF.

This clone was recorded many times. V usage is TRBV7-2 and J usage is TRBJ2-5, with 11 bases identical to TRBD2. V lost 2 bases to trimming and J lost 2 bases; unmatched junction nucleotides: 7. This CDR3 has 17 residues. Germline-derived CDR1 and CDR2 are SGHTA and FQGNSA. CDR3 protein: CASSLTGLAAGQETQYF. In DNA, the CDR3 is TGTGCCAGCAGCTTAACGGGACTAGCGGCAGGGCAAGAGACCCAGTACTTC.

In its sample, this clone was seen many times. This sequence joins TRBV5-1 and TRBJ2-3; perhaps TRBD2 as D (6 bases). Germline CDR1 reads SGHRS; CDR2 reads YFSETQ. The CDR3 totals 15 residues. The ends were cut back, 5 bases at V and 0 bases at J, with 13 bases in the middle. CDR3 sequence (DNA): TGCGCCAGCAGGCCGGGGAGGACTAGCACAGATACGCAGTATTTT. Protein product: CASRPGRTSTDTQYF.

This clone was seen a few times. A much more abundant neighbour one base away suggests this may be a read error. The sample contains more than one DNA sequence encoding this CDR3. This chain links TRBV3-1 with TRBJ1-1; D unresolved. Germline V gene data show CDR1 as LGHDT and CDR2 as YNNKEL (reference sequence). The length of the CDR3 is 12 residues. This CDR3 reads CASSQQYTEAFF. CDR3 nucleotides: TGTGCCAGTAGCCAACAGTACACTGAAGCTTTCTTT.

This clone was found a few times. A clone one base away is much larger, so this may be a read error. The chain employs TRBV12-3 or TRBV12-4 and TRBJ2-6; D not resolved. This CDR3 is 16 amino acids long. The chain's CDR3 is CASSQIDISGSNVLTF. CDR3 nucleotides: TGTGCCAGCAGTCAAATTGACATCTCTGGGTCCAACGTCCTGACTTTC.

The CDR3 loop reads CASSFSLGPSGKAVSYEQYF. The CDR3 bases are TGTGCCAGCAGCTTTAGCCTCGGGCCTAGCGGGAAGGCTGTTTCCTACGAGCAGTACTTC. The genes are TRBV11-1 and TRBJ2-7; TRBD2 matches at 9 bases. Germline V gene lookup returns CDR1 SGHAT and CDR2 FQDESV (reference sequence). The junction had 19 bases not matched to a gene; V was cut back by 3 bases and J by 1 base. CDR3 length equals 20 residues.

This clone was picked up many times. The CDR3 nucleotides are TGTGCCAGCAGTTACTCGGGCTATAACCAAGAGACCCAGTACTTC. Its protein is CASSYSGYNQETQYF. The chain links TRBV6-2 or TRBV6-3 to TRBJ2-5, with D hard to call. The CDR3 runs to 15 residues. Per the germline V gene, CDR1 is MNHEY and CDR2 is SVGEGT. V dropped 0 bases and J dropped 0 bases, with 8 bases sitting between them.

This clone was detected ten times or more. V and J are TRBV5-8 and TRBJ2-6; D is perhaps TRBD1 or TRBD2 (5 bases each). Trimming stripped 6 bases from V and 4 bases from J, with 14 bases between. Germline loops: CDR1 SGHTS, CDR2 YDEGEE. The CDR3 is 15 residues long. The DNA of the CDR3 is TGTGCCAGCACCTATACGGGGACCGGGGCCAACGTCCTGACTTTC. Encoded protein: CASTYTGTGANVLTF.

This clone was seen ten or more times. The rearrangement joins TRBV20-1 to TRBJ1-1; 7 positions agree with TRBD1. Trimming took 3 bases from V and 6 from J; bases not matched to a gene: 4. The CDR3 contains 12 residues. Germline V gives CDR1 DFQATT, CDR2 SNEGSKA (reference sequence). In DNA, the CDR3 is TGCAGTGCTAGTGTCGGGACAGCTGAAGCTTTCTTT. Translated: CSASVGTAEAFF.

The sample holds many counts of this clone. Other DNA sequences in this specimen translate into the identical CDR3. This chain connects TRBV2 to TRBJ1-2; 7 bases fit TRBD1. The CDR3 is 14 amino acids. J lost 2 bases, V lost 5 bases, and 5 bases had no gene match. CDR1 is SNHLY, CDR2 FYNNEI, per germline. The CDR3 here is CASSSRQGNYGYTF. CDR3 nucleotide sequence: TGTGCCAGCAGTTCGCGACAGGGAAACTATGGCTACACCTTC.

V gene TRBV29-1 combines with J gene TRBJ1-5; 8 bases align to TRBD1. The CDR3 sequence is 14 residues long. With 6 bases clipped from V and 4 bases from J, the junction kept 8 bases outside the gene matches. Per germline, CDR1 SQVTM and CDR2 ANQGSEA. CDR3 sequence (DNA): TGCAGCGTCCAGACAGGGGCGCCTAATCAGCCCCAGCATTTT. Translated, it gives CSVQTGAPNQPQHF.

As to this clone: With a much larger clone just one base away, this may be a read error. This rearrangement joins TRBV9 to TRBJ2-1; 11 bases are a match to TRBD2. In germline, CDR1 is SGDLS, CDR2 YYNGEE. The CDR3 loop spans 14 amino acids. CDR3 sequence (DNA): TGTGCCATACTACTAGCGGGAGCCTACAATGAGCAGCTCTTC. Translation: CAILLAGAYNEQLF.

This clone has at least ten counts. The chain couples TRBV19 to TRBJ2-1; D ambiguous. CDR1 is LNHDA, CDR2 SQIVND, per germline (reference sequence). There are 13 residues in the CDR3. V was shortened by 3 bases and J by 4 bases, with 7 bases between the two germline ends. DNA for the CDR3: TGTGCCAGTAGTATTGGTATTTACAATGAGCAGTTCTTC. It codes for CASSIGIYNEQFF. The full variable domain, completed using reference TRBV19 and TRBJ2-1, is DGGITQSPKYLFRKEGQNVTLSCEQNLNHDAMYWYRQDPGQGLRLIYYSQIVNDFQKGDIAEGYSVSREKKESFPLTVTSAQKNPTAFYLCASSIGIYNEQFFGPGTRLTVL.

This clone was detected ten times or more. The rearrangement uses TRBV7-8 and TRBJ2-2; D is ambiguous. The V gene lost 3 bases and the J gene lost 2 bases, with 7 bases spanning the gap. Germline CDR1 SGHVS, CDR2 FQNEAQ. The CDR3 has 14 amino acids. CDR3 bases: TGTGCCAGCAGCTTCAACAGAAACACCGGGGAGCTGTTTTTT. It encodes CASSFNRNTGELFF.

This sequence joins TRBV7-2 and TRBJ1-6, with D hard to call. Looked up from germline, CDR1 is SGHTA and CDR2 is FQGNSA. V lost 2 bases, J lost 11 bases, and 10 bases lay in between. CDR3 length: 13 residues. For the CDR3, the DNA is TGTGCCAGCAGCTTACTTAAGGAGGCACCCCTCCACTTT. Protein product: CASSLLKEAPLHF.

This clone was seen ten or more times. The chain is built from TRBV11-1 and TRBJ2-3; the match to TRBD2 covers 7 bases. V lost 2 bases and J lost 0; bases outside the gene matches: 2. The CDR3 spans 15 residues. The germline gives CDR1 SGHAT, CDR2 FQDESV (reference sequence). The CDR3 region has the DNA TGTGCCAGCAGCTTAAGTAGCGGGAGCACAGATACGCAGTATTTT. Its translation: CASSLSSGSTDTQYF.